The clone carrying this TCR beta chain was counted between two and nine times. This sample stems from a study of Graves' ophthalmopathy and Graves' hyperthyroidism. The study amplified TCR beta CDR3 regions using RNA transcripts. RT-PCR was first run with HTBI primers, then multiplex PCR in a second round. TCRdb fed the multiplex PCR reads into MiXCR, producing one record per CDR3 protein. In the table there are more than 1,000,000 distinct CDR3 sequences, 35% to 40% of which are singletons. The V segment lost 5 bases and the J segment 2 bases; nucleotides outside the gene matches: 16. Germline CDR1 is SNHLY and CDR2 is FYNNEI. The CDR3 length is 20 residues.

The chain joins TRBV2 to TRBJ1-5; TRBD1 aligns across 12 bases. The source is an adult man with Graves' hyperthyroidism. The sequencing sample was made of peripheral blood or thyroid tissue (not recorded which). CDR3 nucleotide sequence: TGTGCCAGCAGTTCGATCCGGGACAGGGGGCGGGTTCTCCGCAATCAGCCCCAGCATTTT. Its translation: CASSSIRDRGRVLRNQPQHF.